This TCR beta chain originates from a study of T cell repertoires in cytomegalovirus infection. On the study more broadly: Indicated by public TCR beta signatures were CMV infection and matching HLA type. Findings and limits, study-wide: Public TCR beta family frequency separated CMV-and-HLA carriers, including in an independent cohort. It was HLA-C-restricted CMV-specific TCR beta clonotypes that dominated the response ex vivo.

TCRdb used MiXCR to reprocess the reads, holding one entry per CDR3 protein. Of approximately 130,000 distinct CDR3 sequences in the sample, 7% to 9.5% were seen once. Remarks on this clonotype: Its antigen is not identified.

CDR1 is SQVTM, CDR2 ANQGSEA, per germline. CDR3 length equals 12 residues. The chain recombines TRBV29-1 with TRBJ2-5; D remains ambiguous. This clonotype was sampled from a human donor in good health (CMV status not recorded). Some clones in this sample may be carry-over from other donors' samples. Input material: PBMCs. The CDR3 coding sequence is TGCACGATCGGACGGAACCAAGAGACCCAGTACTTC. Protein product: CTIGRNQETQYF. Based on the CDR3 plus reference TRBV29-1 and TRBJ2-5, the full variable domain is SAVISQKPSRDICQRGTSLTIQCQVDSQVTMMFWYRQQPGQSLTLIATANQGSEATYESGFVIDKFPISRPNLTFSTLTVSNMSPEDSSIYLCTIGRNQETQYFGPGTRLLVL.